The T cell receptor beta chain described here comes from a study of blood T cell repertoires in COVID-19. At the level of the study: Both acute and convalescent COVID-19 samples were obtained from the United States, Italy and Spain. From T cells, B-cell-depleted T cells, or PBMCs came the material, which was cDNA or gDNA.

Methods used by the authors: Cell counts per sample came from amplifying reference gene primers. The method was immunoSEQ multiplex PCR; TCRdb's version includes in-frame clones alone and lacks a portion of them. D and trimming come from the DNA, and the V and J calls and clone size come from that table. The sample records around 200,000 clones, roughly nine tenths being singletons. Trimming stripped 3 bases from V and 3 bases from J, with 13 bases between. Germline CDR1 is SGHRS and CDR2 is YFSETQ. The CDR3 covers 15 residues. V gene TRBV5-1 combines with J gene TRBJ1-3; D uncertain. The clonotype comes from a man aged 70 or older with active or convalescent COVID-19. The sequenced sample was peripheral blood. The CDR3 region has the DNA TGCGCCAGCAGCTCCACCCCAGTATATGGAAACACCATATATTTT. Encoded protein: CASSSTPVYGNTIYF.